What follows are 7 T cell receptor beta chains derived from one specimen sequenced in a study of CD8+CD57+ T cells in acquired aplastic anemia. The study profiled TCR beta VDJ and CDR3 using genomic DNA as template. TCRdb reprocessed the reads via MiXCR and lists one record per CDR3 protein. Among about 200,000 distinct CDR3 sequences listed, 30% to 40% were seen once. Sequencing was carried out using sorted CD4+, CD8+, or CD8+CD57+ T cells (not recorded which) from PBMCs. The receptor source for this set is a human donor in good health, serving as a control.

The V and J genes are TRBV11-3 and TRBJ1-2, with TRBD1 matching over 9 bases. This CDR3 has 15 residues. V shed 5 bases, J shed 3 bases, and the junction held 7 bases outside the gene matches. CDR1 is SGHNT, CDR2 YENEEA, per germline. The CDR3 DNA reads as TGTGCCAGCAGCCGTGACAGGGGGAAAGACTATGGCTACACCTTC. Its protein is CASSRDRGKDYGYTF.

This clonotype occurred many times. The CDR3 sequence is CASSSRQGGSGGYTF. The CDR3 DNA follows: TGTGCCAGCAGCTCTAGACAGGGAGGATCGGGTGGCTACACCTTC. The chain couples TRBV7-3 to TRBJ1-2, with 7 bases identical to TRBD1. Looked up from germline, CDR1 is SGHTA and CDR2 is FQGTGA. There are 15 residues in the CDR3. With V trimmed by 4 bases and J by 7 bases, 12 bases remained unmatched.

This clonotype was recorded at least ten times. CDR3 in DNA: TGCGCCAGCGGTTACAATGAGCAGTTCTTC. Translation: CASGYNEQFF. V gene TRBV10-1 combines with J gene TRBJ2-1; D gene uncertain. This CDR3 contains 10 residues. The V end lost 8 bases, the J end lost 4 bases, and 3 bases lay between the germline ends. CDR1 and CDR2 from the germline V gene are WNHNN and SYGVQD (reference sequence).

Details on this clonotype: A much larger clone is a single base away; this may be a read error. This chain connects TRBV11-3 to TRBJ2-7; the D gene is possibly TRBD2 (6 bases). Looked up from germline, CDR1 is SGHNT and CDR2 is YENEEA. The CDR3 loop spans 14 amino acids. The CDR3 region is CTSSLGLPPYEQYF. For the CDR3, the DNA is TGTACCAGCAGCCTGGGACTCCCCCCGTACGAGCAGTACTTC.

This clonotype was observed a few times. For the CDR3, the DNA is TGTGCCAGCAGCTTAGGCCTAGCGGGGGTAAAAGAGACCCAGTACTTC. It yields the protein CASSLGLAGVKETQYF. The gene calls are TRBV7-2 and TRBJ2-5; 10 nucleotides align to TRBD2. The CDR3 is made up of 16 amino acids. Trimming removed 1 base from V and 3 bases from J; junction bases left unmatched: 5. Germline-derived CDR1 and CDR2 are SGHTA and FQGNSA.

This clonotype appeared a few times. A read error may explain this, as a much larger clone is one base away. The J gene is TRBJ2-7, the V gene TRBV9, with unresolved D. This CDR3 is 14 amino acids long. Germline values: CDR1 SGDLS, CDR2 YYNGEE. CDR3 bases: TGTGCCAGCGGCGTGGACCCGTCCTCCTACGAGCAGTACTTC. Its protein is CASGVDPSSYEQYF.

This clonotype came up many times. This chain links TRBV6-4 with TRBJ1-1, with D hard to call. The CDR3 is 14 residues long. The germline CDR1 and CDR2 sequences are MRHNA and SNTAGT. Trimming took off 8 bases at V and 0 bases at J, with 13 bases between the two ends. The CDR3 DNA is TGTGCCAGCCGGAACTCCAACCTGAACACTGAAGCTTTCTTT. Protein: CASRNSNLNTEAFF.